The T cell receptor beta chain under discussion was sequenced for a study of cytomegalovirus exposure and HLA in healthy donors. The V gene end was trimmed by 4 bases and the J gene end by 4 bases; junction bases not matched to a gene: 1. This CDR3 is built from 14 residues. The V gene's germline CDR1 is MNHNY and CDR2 SVGAGI (reference sequence). Healthy donors of bone marrow made up the group. Regarding the study as a whole: It was reportedly the case that the classifier diagnosed cytomegalovirus status with high specificity and sensitivity. A later examination showed that TCR association rates differed by HLA locus, with DRB1 most and HLA-C fewest. A further, later analysis showed that HLA-associated TCR beta chains (compared with equally common others) were more clonally expanded.

The PCR had 60 Vbeta and 13 Jbeta primers. The repertoire was sequenced with immunoSEQ multiplex PCR; TCRdb's copy has only in-frame clones and lacks some. This table has some 120,000 clones, roughly 80% appearing once. Worth noting for this clone: The antigen remains undetermined.

The sequenced material came from PBMCs. J is TRBJ2-2 and V is TRBV6-6; the match to TRBD1 covers 9 bases. This clonotype was obtained from a man aged 40-49 years in good health and CMV-seronegative. The CDR3 spells CASSWGQGTGELFF. CDR3 DNA: TGTGCCAGCAGTTGGGGACAGGGCACCGGGGAGCTGTTTTTT.